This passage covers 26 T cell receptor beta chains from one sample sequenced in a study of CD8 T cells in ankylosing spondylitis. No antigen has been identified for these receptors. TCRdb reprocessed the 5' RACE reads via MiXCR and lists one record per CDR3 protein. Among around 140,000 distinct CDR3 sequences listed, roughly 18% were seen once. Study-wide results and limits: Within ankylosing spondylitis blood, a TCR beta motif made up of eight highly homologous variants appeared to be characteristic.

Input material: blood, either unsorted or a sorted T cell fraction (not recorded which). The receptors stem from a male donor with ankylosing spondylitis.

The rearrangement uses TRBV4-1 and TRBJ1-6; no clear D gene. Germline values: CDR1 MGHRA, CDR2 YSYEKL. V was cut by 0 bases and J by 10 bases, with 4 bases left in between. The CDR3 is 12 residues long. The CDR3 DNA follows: TGCGCCAGCAGCCAAGATGGGTCACCCCTCCACTTT. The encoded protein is CASSQDGSPLHF.

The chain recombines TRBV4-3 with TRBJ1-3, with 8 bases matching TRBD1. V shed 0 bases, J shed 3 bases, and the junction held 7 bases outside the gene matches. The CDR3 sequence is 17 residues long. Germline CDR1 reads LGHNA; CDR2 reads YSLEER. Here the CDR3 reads CASSQDRQGPSGNTIYF. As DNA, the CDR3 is TGCGCCAGCAGCCAAGATCGACAGGGGCCCAGTGGAAACACCATATATTTT.

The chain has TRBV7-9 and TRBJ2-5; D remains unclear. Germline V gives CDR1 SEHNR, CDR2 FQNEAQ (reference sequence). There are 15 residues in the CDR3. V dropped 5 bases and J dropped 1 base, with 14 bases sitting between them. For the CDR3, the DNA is TGTGCCAGCAGCATCGACGGCCCAATCCAAGAGACCCAGTACTTC. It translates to CASSIDGPIQETQYF.

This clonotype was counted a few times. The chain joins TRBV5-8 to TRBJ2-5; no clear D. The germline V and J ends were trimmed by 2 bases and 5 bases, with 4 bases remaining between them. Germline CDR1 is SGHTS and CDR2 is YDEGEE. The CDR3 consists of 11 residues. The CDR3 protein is CASSFPETQYF. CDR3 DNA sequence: TGTGCCAGCAGCTTTCCCGAGACCCAGTACTTC.

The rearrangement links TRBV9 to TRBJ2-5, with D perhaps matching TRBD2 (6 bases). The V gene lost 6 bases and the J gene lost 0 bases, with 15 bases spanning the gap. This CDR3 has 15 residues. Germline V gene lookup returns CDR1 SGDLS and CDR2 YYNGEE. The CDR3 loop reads CASTQGLMYQETQYF. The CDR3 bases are TGTGCCAGCACCCAAGGACTAATGTACCAAGAGACCCAGTACTTC.

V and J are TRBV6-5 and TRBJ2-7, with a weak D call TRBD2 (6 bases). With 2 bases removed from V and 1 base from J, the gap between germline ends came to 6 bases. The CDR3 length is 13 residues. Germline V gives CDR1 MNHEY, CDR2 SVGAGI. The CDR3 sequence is CASSYGGSYEQYF. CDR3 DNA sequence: TGTGCCAGCAGTTACGGGGGGTCCTACGAGCAGTACTTC.

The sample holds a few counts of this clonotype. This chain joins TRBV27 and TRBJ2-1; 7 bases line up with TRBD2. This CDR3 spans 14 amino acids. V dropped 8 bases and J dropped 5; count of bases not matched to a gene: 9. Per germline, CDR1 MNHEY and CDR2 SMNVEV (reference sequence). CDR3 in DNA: TGTGCCAGCCTGGGGCGGGAGAATAACAATGAGCAGTTCTTC. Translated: CASLGRENNNEQFF.

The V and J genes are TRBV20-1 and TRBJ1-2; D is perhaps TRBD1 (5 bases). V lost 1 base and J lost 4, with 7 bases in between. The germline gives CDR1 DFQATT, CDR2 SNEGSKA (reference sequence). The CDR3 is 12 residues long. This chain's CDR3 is CSARVGAYGYTF. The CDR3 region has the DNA TGCAGTGCTAGAGTCGGGGCCTATGGCTACACCTTC.

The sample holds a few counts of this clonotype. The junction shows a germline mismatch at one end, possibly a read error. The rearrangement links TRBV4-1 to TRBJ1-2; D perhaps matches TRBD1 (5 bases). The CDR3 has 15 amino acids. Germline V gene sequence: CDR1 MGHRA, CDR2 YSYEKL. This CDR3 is CASCQDLGDNYGYTF. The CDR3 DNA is TGCGCCAGCTGCCAAGATTTAGGGGACAACTATGGCTACACCTTC.

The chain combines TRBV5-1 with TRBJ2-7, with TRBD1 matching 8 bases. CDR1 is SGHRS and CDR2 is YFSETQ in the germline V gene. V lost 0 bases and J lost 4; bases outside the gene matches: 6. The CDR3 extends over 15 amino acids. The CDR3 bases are TGCGCCAGCAGCTTGGACCTTCAGGGGGCTTACGAGCAGTACTTC. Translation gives CASSLDLQGAYEQYF.

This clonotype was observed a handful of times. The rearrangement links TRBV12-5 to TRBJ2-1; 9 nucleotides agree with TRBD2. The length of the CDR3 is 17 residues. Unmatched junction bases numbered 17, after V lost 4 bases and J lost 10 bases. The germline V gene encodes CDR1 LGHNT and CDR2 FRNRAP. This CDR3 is CASGSLQGLAGRPEQFF. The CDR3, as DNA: TGTGCTAGTGGTTCGCTACAGGGGCTAGCGGGACGGCCGGAGCAGTTCTTC.

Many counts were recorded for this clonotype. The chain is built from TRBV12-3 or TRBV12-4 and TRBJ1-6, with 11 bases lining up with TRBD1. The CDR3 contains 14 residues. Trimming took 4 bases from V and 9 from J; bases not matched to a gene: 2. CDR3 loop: CASSWGQGVSPLHF. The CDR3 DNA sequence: TGTGCCAGCAGTTGGGGACAGGGGGTTTCACCCCTCCACTTT.

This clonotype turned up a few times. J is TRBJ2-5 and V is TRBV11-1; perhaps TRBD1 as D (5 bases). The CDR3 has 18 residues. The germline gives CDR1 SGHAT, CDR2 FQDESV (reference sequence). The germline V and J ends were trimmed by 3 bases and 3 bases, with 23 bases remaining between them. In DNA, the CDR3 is TGTGCCAGCAGCTTCCTAAGGGGTGGTAGCTCCAACAAAGAGACCCAGTACTTC. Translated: CASSFLRGGSSNKETQYF.

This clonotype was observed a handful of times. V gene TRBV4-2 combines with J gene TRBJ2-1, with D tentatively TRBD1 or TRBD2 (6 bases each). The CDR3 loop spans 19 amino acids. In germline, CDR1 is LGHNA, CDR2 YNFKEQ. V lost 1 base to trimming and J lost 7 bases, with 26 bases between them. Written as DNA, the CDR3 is TGTGCCAGCAGCCAAGTCATCCTGCATGAGGGGGACTCGAGTAATGAGCAGTTCTTC. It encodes CASSQVILHEGDSSNEQFF.

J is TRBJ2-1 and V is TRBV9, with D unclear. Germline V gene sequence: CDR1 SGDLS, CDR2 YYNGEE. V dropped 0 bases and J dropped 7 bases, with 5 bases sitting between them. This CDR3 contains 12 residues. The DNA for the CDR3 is TGTGCCAGCAGCGTAGGTGAGAATGAGCAGTTCTTC. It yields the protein CASSVGENEQFF.

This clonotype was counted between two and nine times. CDR3 in DNA: TGTGCCAGCAGCCGACTGACAGGGGAAGCTTTCTTT. As protein: CASSRLTGEAFF. The chain carries TRBV5-4 and TRBJ1-1; 7 bases fit TRBD1. The CDR3 runs to 12 residues. In germline, CDR1 is SGHNT, CDR2 YYREEE (reference sequence). The V gene end was trimmed by 4 bases and the J gene end by 8 bases; junction bases not matched to a gene: 5.

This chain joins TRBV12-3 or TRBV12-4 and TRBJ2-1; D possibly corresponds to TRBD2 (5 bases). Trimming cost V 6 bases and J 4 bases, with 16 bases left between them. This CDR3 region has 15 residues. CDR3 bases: TGTGCCAGCAGGGGCGTTGCGGGCCGTTACAATGAGCAGTTCTTC. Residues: CASRGVAGRYNEQFF.

CDR3 in amino acids: CATSGHSDEQYF. The CDR3 region has the DNA TGTGCCACATCGGGACACTCAGACGAGCAGTACTTC. V and J are TRBV27 and TRBJ2-7; TRBD1 might be the D (6 bases). Germline V lookup: CDR1 MNHEY, CDR2 SMNVEV (reference sequence). CDR3 length: 12 amino acids. Trimming removed 10 bases at V and 5 bases at J, with 15 bases between.

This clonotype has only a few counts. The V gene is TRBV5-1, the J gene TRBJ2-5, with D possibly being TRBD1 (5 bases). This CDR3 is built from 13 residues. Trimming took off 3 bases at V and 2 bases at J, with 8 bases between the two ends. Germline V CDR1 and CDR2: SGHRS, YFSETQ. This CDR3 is CASSSRAQETQYF. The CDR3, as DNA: TGCGCCAGCAGCTCCAGGGCACAAGAGACCCAGTACTTC. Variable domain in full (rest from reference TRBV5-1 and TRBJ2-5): KAGVTQTPRYLIKTRGQQVTLSCSPISGHRSVSWYQQTPGQGLQFLFEYFSETQRNKGNFPGRFSGRQFSNSRSEMNVSTLELGDSALYLCASSSRAQETQYFGPGTRLLVL.

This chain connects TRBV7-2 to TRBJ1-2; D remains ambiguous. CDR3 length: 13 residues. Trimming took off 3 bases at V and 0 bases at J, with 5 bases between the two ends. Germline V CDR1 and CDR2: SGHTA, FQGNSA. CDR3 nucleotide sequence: TGTGCCAGCAGCTTTGGGGCTAACTATGGCTACACCTTC. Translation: CASSFGANYGYTF. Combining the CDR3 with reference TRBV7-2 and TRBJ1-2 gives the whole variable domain GAGVSQSPSNKVTEKGKDVELRCDPISGHTALYWYRQSLGQGLEFLIYFQGNSAPDKSGLPSDRFSAERTGGSVSTLTIQRTQQEDSAVYLCASSFGANYGYTFGSGTRLTVV.

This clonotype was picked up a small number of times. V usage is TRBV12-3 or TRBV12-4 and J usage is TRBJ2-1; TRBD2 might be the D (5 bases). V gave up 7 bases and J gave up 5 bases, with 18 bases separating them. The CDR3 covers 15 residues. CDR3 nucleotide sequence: TGTGCCAGCAAAAGGAGGACTTCTACTCACAATGAGCAGTTCTTC. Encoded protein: CASKRRTSTHNEQFF.

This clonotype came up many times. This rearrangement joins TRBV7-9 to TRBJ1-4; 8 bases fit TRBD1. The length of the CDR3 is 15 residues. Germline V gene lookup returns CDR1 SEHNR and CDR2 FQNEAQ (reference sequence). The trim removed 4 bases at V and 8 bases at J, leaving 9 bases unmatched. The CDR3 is CASSSRDRRHEKLFF. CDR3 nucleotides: TGTGCCAGCAGCTCCCGGGACAGGAGGCACGAAAAACTGTTTTTT.

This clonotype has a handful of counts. DNA of the CDR3: TGTGCCAGCAGTTCAACGGGGCAAGGAGAGTACTTC. Translating gives CASSSTGQGEYF. The chain joins TRBV27 to TRBJ2-7; D is perhaps TRBD1 or TRBD2 (5 bases each). From germline, CDR1 is MNHEY and CDR2 SMNVEV (reference sequence). The CDR3 covers 12 residues. V was pared by 4 bases and J by 11 bases, with 15 bases between.

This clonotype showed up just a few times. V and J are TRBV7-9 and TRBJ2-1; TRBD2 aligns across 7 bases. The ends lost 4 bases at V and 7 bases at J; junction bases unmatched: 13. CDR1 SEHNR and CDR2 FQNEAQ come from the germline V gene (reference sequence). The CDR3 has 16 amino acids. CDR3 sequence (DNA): TGTGCCAGCAGCTCTAAACGAACGGGAGGAACTAATGAGCAGTTCTTC. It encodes CASSSKRTGGTNEQFF.

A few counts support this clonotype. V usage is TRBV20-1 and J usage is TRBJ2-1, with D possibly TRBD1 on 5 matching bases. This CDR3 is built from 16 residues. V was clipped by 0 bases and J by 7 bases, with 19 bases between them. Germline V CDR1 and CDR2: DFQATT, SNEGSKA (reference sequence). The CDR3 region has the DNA TGCAGTGCTAGAGATTTAGAGAAGGGGATGGTTAATGAGCAGTTCTTC. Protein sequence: CSARDLEKGMVNEQFF.

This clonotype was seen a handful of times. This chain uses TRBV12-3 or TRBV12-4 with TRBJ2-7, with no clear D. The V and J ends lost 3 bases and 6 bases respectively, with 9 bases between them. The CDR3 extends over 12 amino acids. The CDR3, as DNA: TGTGCCAGCAGTTTCTTAGGTTCCGAGCAGTACTTC. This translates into CASSFLGSEQYF.